The clone carrying this TCR beta chain turned up a few times. The primer mix had 60 Vbeta and 13 Jbeta primers. The data were produced by immunoSEQ multiplex PCR, yet TCRdb's version contains in-frame clones alone and is incomplete. The sample lists about 120,000 clones, around 79% seen once, with more than 1.4% in the top ten. The V gene's germline CDR1 is SEHNR and CDR2 FQNEAQ (reference sequence). The CDR3 runs 15 residues. Trimming took 5 bases from V and 1 from J, leaving 15 bases between them. The record originates from a study of cytomegalovirus exposure and HLA in healthy donors. Whole-study context: HLA-typed donors were the source of around 87 million unique TCRs, which an early data release held.

The chain joins TRBV7-9 to TRBJ2-7, with D possibly being TRBD1 (6 bases). The clonotype comes from a woman younger than 35 in good health and CMV-seronegative. Source material: PBMCs. CDR3 coding DNA: TGTGCCAGCAGCGCTACCTCGACAGGATCCTACGAGCAGTACTTC. Translation gives CASSATSTGSYEQYF.